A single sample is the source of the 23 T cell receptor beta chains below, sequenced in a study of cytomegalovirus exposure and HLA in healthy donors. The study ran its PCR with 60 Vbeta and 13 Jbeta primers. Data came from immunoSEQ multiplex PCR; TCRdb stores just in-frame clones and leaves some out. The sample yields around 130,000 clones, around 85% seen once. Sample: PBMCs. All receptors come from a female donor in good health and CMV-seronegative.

CDR3 region: CASRQGLAGSVTGELFF. Written as DNA, the CDR3 is TGTGCCAGCAGACAGGGACTAGCGGGATCGGTCACCGGGGAGCTGTTTTTT. The rearrangement links TRBV28 to TRBJ2-2; 13 nucleotides align to TRBD2. This CDR3 comprises 17 residues. Looked up from germline, CDR1 is MDHEN and CDR2 is SYDVKM. After removal of 6 bases from V and 4 bases from J, the junction contained 8 bases not matched to a gene.

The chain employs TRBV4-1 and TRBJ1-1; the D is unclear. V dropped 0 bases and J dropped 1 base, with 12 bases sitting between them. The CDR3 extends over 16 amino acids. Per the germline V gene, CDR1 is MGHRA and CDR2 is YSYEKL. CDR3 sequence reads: CASSQDPPRGNTEAFF. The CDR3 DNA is TGCGCCAGCAGCCAAGATCCCCCTCGGGGGAACACTGAAGCTTTCTTT.

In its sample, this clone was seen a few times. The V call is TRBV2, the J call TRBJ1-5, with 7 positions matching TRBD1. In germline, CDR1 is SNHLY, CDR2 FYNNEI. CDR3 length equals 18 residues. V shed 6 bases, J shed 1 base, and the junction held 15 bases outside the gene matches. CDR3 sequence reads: CASSSGTELVWSNQPQHF. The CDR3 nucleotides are TGTGCCAGCAGCTCCGGGACAGAGCTGGTGTGGAGCAATCAGCCCCAGCATTTT.

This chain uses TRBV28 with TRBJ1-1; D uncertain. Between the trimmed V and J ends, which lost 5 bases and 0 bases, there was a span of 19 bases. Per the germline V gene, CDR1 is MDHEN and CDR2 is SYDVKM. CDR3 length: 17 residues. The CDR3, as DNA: TGTGCCAGCAGTCCCCTCCATATCAGGTTCATGAACACTGAAGCTTTCTTT. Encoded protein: CASSPLHIRFMNTEAFF.

CDR3: CASSPGQGKKLFF. The CDR3 nucleotides are TGTGCCAGCAGTCCCGGACAGGGCAAAAAACTGTTTTTT. The rearrangement uses TRBV28 and TRBJ1-4; 8 positions match TRBD1. CDR1 MDHEN and CDR2 SYDVKM come from the germline V gene. The CDR3 spans 13 residues. The V segment lost 5 bases and the J segment 9 bases; nucleotides outside the gene matches: 5.

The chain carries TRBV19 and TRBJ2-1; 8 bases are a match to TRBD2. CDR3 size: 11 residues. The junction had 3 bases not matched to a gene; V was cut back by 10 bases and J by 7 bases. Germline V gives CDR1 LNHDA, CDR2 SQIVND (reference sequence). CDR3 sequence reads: CATTGGNEQFF. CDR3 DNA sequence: TGTGCCACCACGGGGGGGAATGAGCAGTTCTTC.

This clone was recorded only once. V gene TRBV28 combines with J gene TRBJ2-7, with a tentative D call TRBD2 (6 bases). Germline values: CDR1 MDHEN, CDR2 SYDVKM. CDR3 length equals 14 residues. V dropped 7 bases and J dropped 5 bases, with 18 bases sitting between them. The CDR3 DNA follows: TGTGCCAGCACTATTTCCCGTCGGGGGAACGAGCAGTACTTC. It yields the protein CASTISRRGNEQYF. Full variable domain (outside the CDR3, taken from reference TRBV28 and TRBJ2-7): DVKVTQSSRYLVKRTGEKVFLECVQDMDHENMFWYRQDPGLGLRLIYFSYDVKMKEKGDIPEGYSVSREKKERFSLILESASTNQTSMYLCASTISRRGNEQYFGPGTRLTVT.

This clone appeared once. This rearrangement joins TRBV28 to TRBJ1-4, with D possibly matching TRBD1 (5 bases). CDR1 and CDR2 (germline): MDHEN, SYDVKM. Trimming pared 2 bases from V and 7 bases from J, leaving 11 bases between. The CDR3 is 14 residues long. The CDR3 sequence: CASSLGQGGEKLFF. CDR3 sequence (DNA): TGTGCCAGCAGTTTAGGGCAGGGTGGTGAAAAACTGTTTTTT.

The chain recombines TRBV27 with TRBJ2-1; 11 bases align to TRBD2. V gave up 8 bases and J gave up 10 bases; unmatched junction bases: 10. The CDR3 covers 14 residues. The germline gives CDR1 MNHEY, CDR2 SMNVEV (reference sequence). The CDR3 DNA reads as TGTGCCAGCTACTTAGCGGGAGGGGTGGGGGAGCAGTTCTTC. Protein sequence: CASYLAGGVGEQFF.

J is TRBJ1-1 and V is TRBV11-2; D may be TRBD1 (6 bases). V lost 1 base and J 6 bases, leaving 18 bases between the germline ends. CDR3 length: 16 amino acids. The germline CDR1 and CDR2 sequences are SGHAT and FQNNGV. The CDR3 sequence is CASSLGSGALGSEAFF. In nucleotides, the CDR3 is TGTGCCAGCAGCTTAGGGTCAGGGGCCTTAGGGTCTGAAGCTTTCTTT.

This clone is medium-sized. The CDR3 coding sequence is TGTGCCAGCAGCTTACCCGGAGGGAGGAACACTGAAGCTTTCTTT. Protein: CASSLPGGRNTEAFF. The chain joins TRBV7-9 to TRBJ1-1; no clear D. The CDR3 contains 15 residues. Germline CDR1 SEHNR, CDR2 FQNEAQ (reference sequence). Trimming took off 2 bases at V and 1 base at J, with 11 bases between the two ends.

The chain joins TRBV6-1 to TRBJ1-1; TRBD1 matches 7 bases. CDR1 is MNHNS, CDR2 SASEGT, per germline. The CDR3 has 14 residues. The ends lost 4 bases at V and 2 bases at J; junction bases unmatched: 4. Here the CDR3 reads CASSVDRVNTEAFF. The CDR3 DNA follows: TGTGCCAGCAGTGTCGACAGGGTCAACACTGAAGCTTTCTTT.

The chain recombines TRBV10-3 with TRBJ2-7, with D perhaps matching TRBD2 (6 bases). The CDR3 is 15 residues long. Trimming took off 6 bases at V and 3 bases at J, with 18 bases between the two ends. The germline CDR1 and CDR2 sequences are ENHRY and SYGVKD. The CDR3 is CAIRPGLSILYEQYF. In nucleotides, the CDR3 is TGTGCCATCAGGCCGGGACTTTCCATACTCTACGAGCAGTACTTC.

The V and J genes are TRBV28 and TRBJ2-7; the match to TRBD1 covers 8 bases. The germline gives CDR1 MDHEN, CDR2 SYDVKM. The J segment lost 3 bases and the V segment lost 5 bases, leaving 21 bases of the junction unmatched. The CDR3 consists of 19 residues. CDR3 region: CASSPSSRQGPFFVYEQYF. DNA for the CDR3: TGTGCCAGCAGTCCATCCTCGAGACAGGGGCCATTTTTTGTCTACGAGCAGTACTTC.

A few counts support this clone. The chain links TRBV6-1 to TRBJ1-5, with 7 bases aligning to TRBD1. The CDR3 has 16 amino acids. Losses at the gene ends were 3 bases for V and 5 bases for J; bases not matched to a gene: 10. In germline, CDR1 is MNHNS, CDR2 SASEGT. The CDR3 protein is CASSDRPGTAYQPQHF. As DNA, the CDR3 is TGTGCCAGCAGTGACAGACCCGGGACAGCTTATCAGCCCCAGCATTTT.

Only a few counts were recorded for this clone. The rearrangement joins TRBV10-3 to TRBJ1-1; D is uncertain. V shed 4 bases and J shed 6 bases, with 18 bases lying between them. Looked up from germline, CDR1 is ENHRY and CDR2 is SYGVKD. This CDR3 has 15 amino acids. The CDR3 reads CAISGGFIGSSEAFF. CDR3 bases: TGTGCCATCAGTGGAGGATTCATCGGAAGCTCTGAAGCTTTCTTT.

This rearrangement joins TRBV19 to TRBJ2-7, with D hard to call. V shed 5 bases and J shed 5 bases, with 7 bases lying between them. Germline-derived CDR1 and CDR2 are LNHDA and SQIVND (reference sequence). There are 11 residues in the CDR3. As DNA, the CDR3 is TGTGCCAGTAGTTTGGGCGACGAGCAGTACTTC. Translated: CASSLGDEQYF.

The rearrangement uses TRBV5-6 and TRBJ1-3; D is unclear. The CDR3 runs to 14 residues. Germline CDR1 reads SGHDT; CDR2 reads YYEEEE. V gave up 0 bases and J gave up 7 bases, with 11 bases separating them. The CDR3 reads CASSLATRGNTIYF. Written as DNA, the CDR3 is TGTGCCAGCAGCTTGGCCACCCGGGGTAACACCATATATTTT.

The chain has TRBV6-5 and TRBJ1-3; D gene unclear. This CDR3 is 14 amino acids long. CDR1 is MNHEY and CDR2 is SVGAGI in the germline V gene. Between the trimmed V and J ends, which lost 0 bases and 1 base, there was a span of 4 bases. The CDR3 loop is CASSYSKSGNTIYF. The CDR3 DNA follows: TGTGCCAGCAGTTACTCCAAATCTGGAAACACCATATATTTT.

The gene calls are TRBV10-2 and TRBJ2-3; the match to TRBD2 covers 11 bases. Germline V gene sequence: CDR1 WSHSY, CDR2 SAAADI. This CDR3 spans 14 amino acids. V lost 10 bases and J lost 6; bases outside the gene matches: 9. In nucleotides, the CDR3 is TGCGCCACCCAATCGTCTAGCGGGAGGGATACGCAGTATTTT. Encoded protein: CATQSSSGRDTQYF.

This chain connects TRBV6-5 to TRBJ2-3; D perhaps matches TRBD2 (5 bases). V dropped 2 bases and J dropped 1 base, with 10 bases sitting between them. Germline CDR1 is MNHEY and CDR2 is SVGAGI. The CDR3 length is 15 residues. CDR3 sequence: CASSYRGLGTDTQYF. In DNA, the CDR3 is TGTGCCAGCAGTTACCGGGGATTGGGCACAGATACGCAGTATTTT.

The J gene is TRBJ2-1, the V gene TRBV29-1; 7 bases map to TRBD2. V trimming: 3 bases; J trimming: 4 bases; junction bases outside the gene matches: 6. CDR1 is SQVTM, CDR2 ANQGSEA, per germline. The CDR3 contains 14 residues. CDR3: CSVDGWREYNEQFF. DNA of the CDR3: TGCAGCGTTGACGGGTGGCGGGAGTACAATGAGCAGTTCTTC.

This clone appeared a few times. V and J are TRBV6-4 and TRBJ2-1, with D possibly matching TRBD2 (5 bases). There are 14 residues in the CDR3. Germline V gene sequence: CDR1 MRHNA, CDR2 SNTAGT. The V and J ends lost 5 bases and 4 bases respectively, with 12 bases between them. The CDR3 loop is CASSLHGGYNEQFF. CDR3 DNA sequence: TGTGCCAGCAGTCTCCATGGAGGATACAATGAGCAGTTCTTC.